The clone carrying this T cell receptor (beta chain) was observed a handful of times. V lost 6 bases and J 3 bases, leaving 15 bases between the germline ends. Germline V gene sequence: CDR1 MNHEY, CDR2 SMNVEV (reference sequence). The length of the CDR3 is 15 residues. These data are taken from a study of control samples from healthy donors and cancer patients. TCRdb's copy holds only in-frame clones and misses some; the assay was immunoSEQ multiplex PCR. The sample lists about 200,000 clones, approximately 91% occurring once. Specimen: blood. The chain recombines TRBV27 with TRBJ1-5; tentatively, D is TRBD1 (6 bases). The sequence was collected from a man aged 30 to 39 in good health. CDR3 DNA: TGTGCCAGCAGAATAGCCGGGACAAACAATCAGCCCCAGCATTTT. Its protein product is CASRIAGTNNQPQHF.